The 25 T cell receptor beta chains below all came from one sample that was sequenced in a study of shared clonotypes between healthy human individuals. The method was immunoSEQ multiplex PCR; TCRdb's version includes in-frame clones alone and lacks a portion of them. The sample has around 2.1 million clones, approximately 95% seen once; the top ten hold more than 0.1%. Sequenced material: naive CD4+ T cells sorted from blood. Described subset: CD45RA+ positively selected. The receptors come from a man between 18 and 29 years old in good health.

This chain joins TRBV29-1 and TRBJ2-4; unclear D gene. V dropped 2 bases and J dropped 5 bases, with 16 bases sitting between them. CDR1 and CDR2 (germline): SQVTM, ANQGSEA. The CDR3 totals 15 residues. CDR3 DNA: TGCAGCGTTGAACTGAATACTGGTCAGCAAAACATTCAGTACTTC. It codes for CSVELNTGQQNIQYF.

The CDR3 protein is CASSRTRGQYNEQFF. The CDR3 coding sequence is TGTGCCAGCAGCCGTACCCGGGGGCAATACAATGAGCAGTTCTTC. The chain combines TRBV7-2 with TRBJ2-1; D possibly uses TRBD1 or TRBD2 (6 bases each). The ends were cut back, 5 bases at V and 4 bases at J, with 15 bases in the middle. CDR3 length: 15 amino acids. Per germline, CDR1 SGHTA and CDR2 FQGNSA.

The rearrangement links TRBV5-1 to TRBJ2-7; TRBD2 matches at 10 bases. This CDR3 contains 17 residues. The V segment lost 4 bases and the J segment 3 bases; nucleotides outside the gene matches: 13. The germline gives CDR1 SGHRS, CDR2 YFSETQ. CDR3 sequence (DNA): TGCGCCAGCAGCCCCGGGGCGCTAGCGGGGGTTGACTACGAGCAGTACTTC. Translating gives CASSPGALAGVDYEQYF.

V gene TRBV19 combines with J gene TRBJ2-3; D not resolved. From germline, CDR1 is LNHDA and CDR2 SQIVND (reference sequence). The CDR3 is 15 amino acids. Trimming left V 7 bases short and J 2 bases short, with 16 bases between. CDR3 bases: TGTGCCAGTAAGACCCTTCTCGCGGACACAGATACGCAGTATTTT. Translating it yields CASKTLLADTDTQYF.

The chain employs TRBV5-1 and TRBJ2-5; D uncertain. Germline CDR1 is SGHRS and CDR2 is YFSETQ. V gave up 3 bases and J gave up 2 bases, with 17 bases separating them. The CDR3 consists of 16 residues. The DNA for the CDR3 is TGCGCCAGCAGCTCGGCCCCTGGGGTTGGACAAGAGACCCAGTACTTC. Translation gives CASSSAPGVGQETQYF.

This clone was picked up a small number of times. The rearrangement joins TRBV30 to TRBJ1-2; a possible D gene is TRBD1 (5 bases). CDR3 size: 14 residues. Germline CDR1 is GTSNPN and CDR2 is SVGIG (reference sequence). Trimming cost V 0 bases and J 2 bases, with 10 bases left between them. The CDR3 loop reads CAWSVRGGNYGYTF. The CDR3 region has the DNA TGTGCCTGGAGTGTACGGGGGGGAAACTATGGCTACACCTTC.

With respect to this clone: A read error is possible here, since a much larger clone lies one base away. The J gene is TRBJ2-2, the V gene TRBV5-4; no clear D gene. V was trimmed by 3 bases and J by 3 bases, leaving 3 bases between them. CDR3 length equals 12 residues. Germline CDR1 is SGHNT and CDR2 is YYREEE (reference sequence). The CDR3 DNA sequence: TGTGCCAGCAGCTCGGACACCGGGGAGCTGTTTTTT. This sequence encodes CASSSDTGELFF.

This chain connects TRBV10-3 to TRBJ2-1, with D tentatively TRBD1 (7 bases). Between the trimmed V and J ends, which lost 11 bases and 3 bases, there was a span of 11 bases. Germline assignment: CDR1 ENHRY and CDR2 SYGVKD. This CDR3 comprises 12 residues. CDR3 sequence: CASGDSYNEQFF. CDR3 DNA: TGTGCCTCGGGGGACAGCTACAATGAGCAGTTCTTC.

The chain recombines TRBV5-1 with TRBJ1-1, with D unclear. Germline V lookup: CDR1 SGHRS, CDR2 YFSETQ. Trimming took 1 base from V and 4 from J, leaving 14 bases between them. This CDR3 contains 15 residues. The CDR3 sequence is CASSLLGPNPTEAFF. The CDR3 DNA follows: TGCGCCAGCAGCTTGTTAGGGCCAAATCCCACTGAAGCTTTCTTT.

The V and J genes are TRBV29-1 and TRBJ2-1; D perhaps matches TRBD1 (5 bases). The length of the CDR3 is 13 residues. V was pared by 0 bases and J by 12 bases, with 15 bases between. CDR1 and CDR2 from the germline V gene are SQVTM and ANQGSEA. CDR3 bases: TGCAGCGTTGAAGATCAAGGAAGGGGCAGGCAGTTCTTC. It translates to CSVEDQGRGRQFF.

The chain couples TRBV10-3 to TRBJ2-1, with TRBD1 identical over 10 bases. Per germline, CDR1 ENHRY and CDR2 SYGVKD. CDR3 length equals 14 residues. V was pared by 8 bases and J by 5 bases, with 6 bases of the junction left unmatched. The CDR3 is CAIGVGTGDNEQFF. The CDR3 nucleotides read TGTGCCATCGGGGTAGGGACAGGGGACAATGAGCAGTTCTTC.

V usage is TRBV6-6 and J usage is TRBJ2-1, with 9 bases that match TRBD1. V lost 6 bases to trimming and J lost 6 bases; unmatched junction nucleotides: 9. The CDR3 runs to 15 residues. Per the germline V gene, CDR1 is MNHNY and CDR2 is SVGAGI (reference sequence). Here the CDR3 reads CASRAGTGIFNEQFF. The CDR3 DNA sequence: TGTGCCAGCAGAGCCGGGACAGGGATCTTCAATGAGCAGTTCTTC.

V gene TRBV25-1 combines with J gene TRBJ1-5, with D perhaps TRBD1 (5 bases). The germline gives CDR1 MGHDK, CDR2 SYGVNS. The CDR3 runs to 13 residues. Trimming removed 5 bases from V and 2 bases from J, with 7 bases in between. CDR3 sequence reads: CASSRGGNQPQHF. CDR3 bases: TGTGCCAGCAGTCGGGGGGGCAATCAGCCCCAGCATTTT.

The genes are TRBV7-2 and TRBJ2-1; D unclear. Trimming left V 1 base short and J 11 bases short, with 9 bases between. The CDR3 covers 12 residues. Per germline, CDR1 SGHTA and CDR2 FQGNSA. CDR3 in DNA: TGTGCCAGCAGCTTAGGGGCGCGGCAGCAGTTCTTC. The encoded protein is CASSLGARQQFF. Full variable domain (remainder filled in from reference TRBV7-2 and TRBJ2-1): GAGVSQSPSNKVTEKGKDVELRCDPISGHTALYWYRQSLGQGLEFLIYFQGNSAPDKSGLPSDRFSAERTGGSVSTLTIQRTQQEDSAVYLCASSLGARQQFFGPGTRLTVL.

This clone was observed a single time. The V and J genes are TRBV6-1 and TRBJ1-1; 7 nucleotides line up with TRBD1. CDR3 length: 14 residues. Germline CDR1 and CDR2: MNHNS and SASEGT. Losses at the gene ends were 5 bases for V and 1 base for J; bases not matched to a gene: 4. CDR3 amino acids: CASSYNRGNTEAFF. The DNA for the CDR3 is TGTGCCAGCAGTTATAACAGGGGGAACACTGAAGCTTTCTTT.

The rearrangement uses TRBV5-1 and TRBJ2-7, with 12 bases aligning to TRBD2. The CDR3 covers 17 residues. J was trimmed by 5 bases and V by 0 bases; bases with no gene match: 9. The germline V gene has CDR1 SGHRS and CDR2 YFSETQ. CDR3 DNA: TGCGCCAGCAGCTTGGCCGCGACTAGCGGGAGTTTCAACGAGCAGTACTTC. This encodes CASSLAATSGSFNEQYF.

CDR3 in DNA: TGTGCCAGCACCCGGGACAGGGCCACCGGGGAGCTGTTTTTT. Protein: CASTRDRATGELFF. This rearrangement joins TRBV27 to TRBJ2-2, with TRBD1 matching over 9 bases. The length of the CDR3 is 14 residues. Germline V CDR1 and CDR2: MNHEY, SMNVEV (reference sequence). V trimming: 7 bases; J trimming: 4 bases; junction bases outside the gene matches: 4.

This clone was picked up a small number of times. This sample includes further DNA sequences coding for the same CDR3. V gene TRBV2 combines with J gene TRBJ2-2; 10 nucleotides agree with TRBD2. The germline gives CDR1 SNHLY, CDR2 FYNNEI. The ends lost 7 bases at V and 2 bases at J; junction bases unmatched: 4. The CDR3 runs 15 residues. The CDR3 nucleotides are TGTGCCAGCATTAGCGGGGGGCTTAACACCGGGGAGCTGTTTTTT. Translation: CASISGGLNTGELFF.

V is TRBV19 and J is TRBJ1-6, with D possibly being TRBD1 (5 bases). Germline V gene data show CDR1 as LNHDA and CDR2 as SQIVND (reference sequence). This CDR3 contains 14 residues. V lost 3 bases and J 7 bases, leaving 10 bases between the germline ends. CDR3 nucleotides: TGTGCCAGTAGTATCAGGGAAGGAAATTCACCCCTCCACTTT. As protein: CASSIREGNSPLHF. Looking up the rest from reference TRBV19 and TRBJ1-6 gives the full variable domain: DGGITQSPKYLFRKEGQNVTLSCEQNLNHDAMYWYRQDPGQGLRLIYYSQIVNDFQKGDIAEGYSVSREKKESFPLTVTSAQKNPTAFYLCASSIREGNSPLHFGNGTRLTVT.

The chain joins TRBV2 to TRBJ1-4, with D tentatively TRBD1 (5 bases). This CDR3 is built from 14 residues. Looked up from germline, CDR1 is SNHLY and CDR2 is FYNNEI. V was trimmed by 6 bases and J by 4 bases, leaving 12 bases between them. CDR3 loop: CASRQGANNEKLFF. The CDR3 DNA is TGTGCCAGCAGGCAGGGAGCAAATAATGAAAAACTGTTTTTT.

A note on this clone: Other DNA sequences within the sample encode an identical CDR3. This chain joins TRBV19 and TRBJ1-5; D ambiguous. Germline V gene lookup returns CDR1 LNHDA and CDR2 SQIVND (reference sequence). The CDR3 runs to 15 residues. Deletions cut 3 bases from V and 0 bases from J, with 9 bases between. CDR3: CASSIDRSSNQPQHF. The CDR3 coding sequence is TGTGCCAGTAGTATCGACCGGAGTAGCAATCAGCCCCAGCATTTT.

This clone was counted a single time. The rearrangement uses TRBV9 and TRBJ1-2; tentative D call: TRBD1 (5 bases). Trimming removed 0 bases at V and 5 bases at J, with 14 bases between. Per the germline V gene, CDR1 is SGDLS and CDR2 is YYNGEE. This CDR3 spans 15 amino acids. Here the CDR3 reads CASSVEMSGRYGYTF. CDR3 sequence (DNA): TGTGCCAGCAGCGTAGAGATGTCAGGGAGGTATGGCTACACCTTC.

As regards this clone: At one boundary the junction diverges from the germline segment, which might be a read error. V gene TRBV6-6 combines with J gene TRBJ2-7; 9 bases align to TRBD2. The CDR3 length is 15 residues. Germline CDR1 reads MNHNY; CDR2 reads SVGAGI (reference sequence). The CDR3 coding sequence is TGTGCCATCAGTAAAGCGGGAGGCCCCGCCTACGAGCAGTACTTC. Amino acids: CAISKAGGPAYEQYF.

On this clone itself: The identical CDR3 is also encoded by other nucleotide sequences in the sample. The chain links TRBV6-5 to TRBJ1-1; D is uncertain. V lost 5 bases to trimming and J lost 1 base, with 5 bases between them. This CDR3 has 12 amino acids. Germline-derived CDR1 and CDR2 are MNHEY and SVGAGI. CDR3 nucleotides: TGTGCCAGCAGTCGGGCGAACACTGAAGCTTTCTTT. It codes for CASSRANTEAFF.

The chain's CDR3 is CASTTGAQPQHF. In DNA, the CDR3 is TGTGCCAGTACCACAGGGGCTCAGCCCCAGCATTTT. The rearrangement links TRBV19 to TRBJ1-5; TRBD1 matches 7 bases. V was pared by 7 bases and J by 6 bases, with 3 bases of the junction left unmatched. Germline CDR1 and CDR2: LNHDA and SQIVND (reference sequence). This CDR3 has 12 amino acids.